These T cell receptor beta chains were read from a single sample in a study of cytomegalovirus exposure and HLA in healthy donors. Method: immunoSEQ multiplex PCR; TCRdb's copy keeps in-frame clones and lacks some. The sample lists around 90,000 clones; around 78% were seen once. Material: PBMCs. These receptors were taken from a man aged 30 to 45 in good health and CMV-seronegative. The CDR3 runs from the conserved cysteine through the conserved F or W. D genes are given only for firm matches. Clone sizes are given selectively: once, few, many, or a class where the clone is expanded.

D gene	clone size	J gene	V gene	CDR3 DNA	CDR3 protein
NA	NA	TRBJ1-5	TRBV4-2	TGTGCCAGCAGCACACCGGGTCAGCCCCAGCATTTT	CASSTPGQPQHF
NA	few	TRBJ1-3	TRBV6-5	TGTGCCAGCAGCCCAATGATCCTAGCTGGAAACACCATATATTTT	CASSPMILAGNTIYF
TRBD1	NA	TRBJ1-1	TRBV5-1	TGCGCCAGCACTCCTCCAGGGGGAGTCACTGAAGCTTTCTTT	CASTPPGGVTEAFF
NA	few	TRBJ1-4	TRBV2	TGTGCCAGCCGTATTTCCCAGTCCGGGTTTGAAAAACTGTTTTTT	CASRISQSGFEKLFF
TRBD1	NA	TRBJ2-2	TRBV18	TGTGCCAGCTCACCAGACAGGGAACCCGGGGAGCTGTTTTTT	CASSPDREPGELFF
NA	NA	TRBJ1-1	TRBV6-6	TGTGCCAGCAGAGGTACAGCCACTGAAGCTTTCTTT	CASRGTATEAFF
TRBD1	NA	TRBJ1-1	TRBV5-1	TGCGCCAGCAGCTTTGGGGTGGACAGGGGTTTCGTTGGGACTGAAGCTTTCTTT	CASSFGVDRGFVGTEAFF
NA	NA	TRBJ1-2	TRBV9	TGTGCCAGCAGCGCTGACACTCTCTATGGCTACACCTTC	CASSADTLYGYTF
NA	NA	TRBJ1-2	TRBV27	TGTGCCAGCAGACCAACAGGGACAAACTATGGCTACACCTTC	CASRPTGTNYGYTF
NA	NA	TRBJ1-2	TRBV7-2	TGTGCCAGCAGCCCCTTACCCAGTGCGGGGGCCAAGGGCTACACCTTC	CASSPLPSAGAKGYTF
NA	NA	TRBJ1-1	TRBV6-5	TGTGCCAGCAGTCGAAATCAGGGGAACACTGAAGCTTTCTTT	CASSRNQGNTEAFF
TRBD1	NA	TRBJ2-6	TRBV7-9	TGTGCCAGCAGCTTAGGTGACAGGGCTGGGGCCAACGTCCTGACTTTC	CASSLGDRAGANVLTF
TRBD1	NA	TRBJ2-5	TRBV5-1	TGCGCCAGCAGTCAAGCCGGGACAGGGGCCTTCCAAGAGACCCAGTACTTC	CASSQAGTGAFQETQYF
NA	NA	TRBJ1-2	TRBV7-8	TGTGCCAGCAGCTTATGGGCAGAGCTGGATGGCTACACCTTC	CASSLWAELDGYTF
NA	NA	TRBJ2-7	TRBV7-2	TGTGCCAGCAGCCCCGACACCCACATGAGCTCCTACGAGCAGTACTTC	CASSPDTHMSSYEQYF
NA	NA	TRBJ1-4	TRBV6-5	TGTGCCAGCAGTTACAGGACAGAAGAAAAACTGTTTTTT	CASSYRTEEKLFF
NA	NA	TRBJ2-7	TRBV7-2	TGTGCCAGCAGCTTAGGTGTAAGGTTGGGGAGCTACGAGCAGTACTTC	CASSLGVRLGSYEQYF
NA	NA	TRBJ2-3	TRBV6-1	TGTGCCAGCACTCAAGGGGGTGGAAACACAGATACGCAGTATTTT	CASTQGGGNTDTQYF
TRBD2	NA	TRBJ2-7	TRBV5-3	TGTGCCAGAAGCTTGGGACTAGCGGGGGTTACGAGCTCCTACGAGCAGTACTTC	CARSLGLAGVTSSYEQYF
TRBD1	few	TRBJ1-4	TRBV6-1	TGTGCCAGCAGCGACAGGGGAAAGGATGAAAAACTGTTTTTT	CASSDRGKDEKLFF
TRBD2	NA	TRBJ2-3	TRBV5-4	TGTGCCAGCAGCTTGGGCCTAGCGGGAGCAGATACGCAGTATTTT	CASSLGLAGADTQYF
TRBD2	few	TRBJ2-1	TRBV13	TGTGCCAGCAGCCATAGCGGGAAGAGCTCCTACAATGAGCAGTTCTTC	CASSHSGKSSYNEQFF
TRBD1	NA	TRBJ1-1	TRBV5-8	TGTGCCAGCAGCCAGTTCGACAGGGGGAACACTGAAGCTTTCTTT	CASSQFDRGNTEAFF
TRBD1	NA	TRBJ2-1	TRBV7-3	TGTGCCAGCAGCTTACCTGCGCGGGACAGGGTGTACAATGAGCAGTTCTTC	CASSLPARDRVYNEQFF
NA	NA	TRBJ1-2	TRBV10-3	TGTGCCATCAGTCACACACAGGAACACTATGGCTACACCTTC	CAISHTQEHYGYTF
NA	once	TRBJ1-2	TRBV29-1	TGCAGCGCGGAGGGGGGGGTCCCCTCTGGCTACACCTTC	CSAEGGVPSGYTF
TRBD1	NA	TRBJ1-3	TRBV2	TGTGCCAGTGCCCCAGGGGGGACTGGAAACACCATATATTTT	CASAPGGTGNTIYF
NA	few	TRBJ2-1	TRBV27	TGTGCCAGCAGGGACAGTTACAATGAGCAGTTCTTC	CASRDSYNEQFF
NA	once	TRBJ2-5	TRBV19	TGTGCCAGTAGTATCGCCAGTAACCAAGAGACCCAGTACTTC	CASSIASNQETQYF